This TCR beta chain derives from a study of cytomegalovirus exposure and HLA in healthy donors. Study results and caveats: Researchers counted around 150 TCR beta chains as cytomegalovirus-associated.

The assay was immunoSEQ multiplex PCR, and TCRdb's table has in-frame clones only and misses some. The data hold fewer than 120,000 clones, with approximately 88% observed a single time. This clone was detected only a few times. Antigen: not known. Input material: PBMCs. The TCR originated in a woman in her 30s in good health and CMV-seropositive.

DNA of the CDR3: TGTGCCAGCAGCTCCGGGACTAGCGGGACTACCCTCACCTACGAGCAGTACTTC. It is translated as CASSSGTSGTTLTYEQYF. The V call is TRBV6-4, the J call TRBJ2-7; 13 bases fit TRBD2. This CDR3 comprises 18 residues. In germline, CDR1 is MRHNA, CDR2 SNTAGT. V shed 6 bases and J 2 bases; nucleotides not matched to a gene: 13.